These 12 T cell receptor beta chains share one sample of origin, sequenced in a study of CD8 T cells in Susac syndrome (dated by TCRdb to between 2019 and 2020). Library construction relied on the immunoSEQ multiplex PCR assay. RNA was extracted using the RNeasy kit, and roughly 0.45 to 1 microgram was reverse transcribed with random hexamers. TCRdb passed the public sequencing reads through fastp at Q25 and MiXCR, retaining productive beta sequences. Every distinct CDR3 protein forms one entry, paired with its most common genes and DNA. The sample records about 190,000 distinct CDR3 sequences, approximately 95% of which are singletons. Around 0.15% of the sample is taken by the ten largest. The sample taken for sequencing was CD8+ T cells from PBMCs. These receptors all come from a human donor with Susac syndrome.

This clonotype was seen once. This chain joins TRBV30 and TRBJ2-2, with D perhaps TRBD1 or TRBD2 (5 bases each). Germline values: CDR1 GTSNPN, CDR2 SVGIG (reference sequence). The CDR3 extends over 17 amino acids. V lost 3 bases, J lost 3 bases, and 20 bases lay in between. CDR3 residues: CAWSPLRGVRYTGELFF. The CDR3 DNA is TGTGCCTGGAGCCCGTTACGGGGCGTCCGATACACCGGGGAGCTGTTTTTT.

The V gene is TRBV9, the J gene TRBJ2-4; TRBD2 agrees at 9 bases. After removal of 2 bases from V and 7 bases from J, the junction contained 7 bases not matched to a gene. CDR1 is SGDLS, CDR2 YYNGEE, per germline. This CDR3 comprises 15 residues. CDR3: CASSVAGGPGNIQYF. In DNA form, the CDR3 reads TGTGCCAGCAGCGTGGCGGGAGGGCCAGGTAACATTCAGTACTTC.

The chain combines TRBV6-5 with TRBJ2-7; 11 nucleotides align to TRBD1. The CDR3 runs to 15 residues. V gave up 7 bases and J gave up 0 bases; unmatched junction bases: 5. The germline V gene has CDR1 MNHEY and CDR2 SVGAGI. This CDR3 reads CASNGQGAGSYEQYF. For the CDR3, the DNA is TGTGCCAGCAACGGACAGGGGGCGGGCTCCTACGAGCAGTACTTC.

Remarks on this clonotype: A junction end diverges from the germline sequence, so it may reflect a read error. The chain recombines TRBV7-7 with TRBJ2-5, with TRBD1 matching 7 bases. The germline CDR1 and CDR2 sequences are SSHAT and FNYEAQ (reference sequence). The CDR3 loop spans 17 amino acids. CDR3 amino acids: CASSLGRLTGLQETQYF. The CDR3 DNA is TGTGCTAGCAGCTTGGGACGTTTGACAGGGCTCCAAGAGACCCAGTACTTC.

This chain connects TRBV3-1 to TRBJ2-6; no clear D. Germline V gives CDR1 LGHDT, CDR2 YNNKEL (reference sequence). This CDR3 comprises 16 residues. Trimming cost V 0 bases and J 2 bases, with 8 bases left between them. The CDR3 DNA reads as TGTGCCAGCAGCCAAGATCACGGCACTGGGGCCAACGTCCTGACTTTC. It yields the protein CASSQDHGTGANVLTF. The full variable domain, in which reference TRBV3-1 and TRBJ2-6 provide the parts outside the CDR3, is DTAVSQTPKYLVTQMGNDKSIKCEQNLGHDTMYWYKQDSKKFLKIMFSYNNKELIINETVPNRFSPKSPDKAHLNLHINSLELGDSAVYFCASSQDHGTGANVLTFGAGSRLTVL.

This clonotype was seen only once. This chain links TRBV28 with TRBJ2-1; 7 positions match TRBD2. V shed 3 bases, J shed 8 bases, and the junction held 16 bases outside the gene matches. CDR1 is MDHEN and CDR2 is SYDVKM in the germline V gene. The CDR3 contains 17 residues. For the CDR3, the DNA is TGTGCCAGCAGTTTCCCCGGGACTACAGATATGGGCTATGAGCAGTTCTTC. It translates to CASSFPGTTDMGYEQFF.

The rearrangement uses TRBV7-2 and TRBJ2-1; D tentatively fits TRBD1 or TRBD2 (5 bases each). Trimming left V 2 bases short and J 8 bases short, with 19 bases between. The CDR3 runs 16 residues. CDR1 is SGHTA, CDR2 FQGNSA, per germline. CDR3 loop: CASSLLLGPSGDEQFF. The CDR3 region has the DNA TGTGCCAGCAGCTTATTATTGGGACCCTCCGGGGATGAGCAGTTCTTC.

The chain couples TRBV7-9 to TRBJ2-7; a possible D gene is TRBD2 (6 bases). Germline lookup yields CDR1 SEHNR and CDR2 FQNEAQ (reference sequence). The V end was cut by 1 base, the J end by 4 bases, with 11 bases between. The CDR3 extends over 14 amino acids. The CDR3 loop is CASSLEGGEYEQYF. DNA of the CDR3: TGTGCCAGCAGCTTAGAGGGAGGAGAATACGAGCAGTACTTC.

The chain combines TRBV4-1 with TRBJ2-7; D not resolved. V was trimmed by 2 bases and J by 6 bases, leaving 20 bases between them. Per the germline V gene, CDR1 is MGHRA and CDR2 is YSYEKL. The CDR3 spans 16 residues. The CDR3 reads CASSQYPPQVASEQYF. Written as DNA, the CDR3 is TGCGCCAGCAGCCAATATCCACCCCAGGTCGCGAGCGAGCAGTACTTC.

This clonotype appeared once. V is TRBV20-1 and J is TRBJ1-5; no reliable D call. V dropped 0 bases and J dropped 0 bases, with 9 bases sitting between them. Per the germline V gene, CDR1 is DFQATT and CDR2 is SNEGSKA (reference sequence). The CDR3 runs 15 residues. CDR3 nucleotides: TGCAGTGCTAGAGAGGAGTATGCTAGCAATCAGCCCCAGCATTTT. It yields the protein CSAREEYASNQPQHF.

The rearrangement uses TRBV15 and TRBJ2-5; 8 bases fit TRBD2. The V gene's germline CDR1 is LNHNV and CDR2 YYDKDF (reference sequence). CDR3 length: 16 amino acids. V shed 5 bases, J shed 4 bases, and the junction held 12 bases outside the gene matches. Here the CDR3 DNA reads TGTGCCACCAGCCTTCCCTTGGGACTAGGCGGAGAGACCCAGTACTTC. This sequence encodes CATSLPLGLGGETQYF.

V usage is TRBV6-5 and J usage is TRBJ2-3; the match to TRBD2 covers 11 bases. There are 16 residues in the CDR3. Germline V lookup: CDR1 MNHEY, CDR2 SVGAGI. V lost 2 bases to trimming and J lost 3 bases; unmatched junction nucleotides: 4. CDR3 DNA: TGTGCCAGCAGTTACCTAGCGGGGGGAGAGACAGATACGCAGTATTTT. Residues: CASSYLAGGETDTQYF.